Listed here is a single TCR beta chain. These data belong to a study of blood T cell repertoires in COVID-19. Study-wide context: Samples taken during acute and convalescent COVID-19 were collected in the United States, Italy and Spain.

Source study methods: Reference gene primer amplification yielded estimated nucleated cell counts. Here immunoSEQ multiplex PCR was the method, and the copy in TCRdb shows in-frame clones only, minus some. V and J calls plus clone size are reproduced from that table; the DNA served to infer D and trimming. The sample shows 250,000 to 300,000 clones, roughly 91% of them seen only once. The V segment lost 2 bases and the J segment 13 bases; nucleotides outside the gene matches: 16. Looked up from germline, CDR1 is SGDLS and CDR2 is YYNGEE. This CDR3 contains 15 residues. Participant-reported clinical history was the basis for cohort assignment.

The chain uses TRBV9 and TRBJ2-5, with 8 bases fitting TRBD2. Sequenced sample: PBMCs or T cells enriched from blood (not recorded which). This receptor was taken from a man in his forties who had recovered from COVID-19. This chain's CDR3 is CASSVDSGIIQRRYF. The CDR3 DNA sequence: TGTGCCAGCAGCGTCGATAGCGGGATTATCCAACGACGGTACTTC.